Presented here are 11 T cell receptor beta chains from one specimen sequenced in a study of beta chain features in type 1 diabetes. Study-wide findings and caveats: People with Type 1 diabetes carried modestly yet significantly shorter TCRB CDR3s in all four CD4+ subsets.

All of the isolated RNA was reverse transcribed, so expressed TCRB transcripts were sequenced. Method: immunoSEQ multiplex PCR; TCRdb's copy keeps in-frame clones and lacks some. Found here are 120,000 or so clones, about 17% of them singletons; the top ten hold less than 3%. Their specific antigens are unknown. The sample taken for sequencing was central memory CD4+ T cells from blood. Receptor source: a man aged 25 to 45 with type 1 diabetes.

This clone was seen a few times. The CDR3 sequence: CASSVAGQGANEQFF. The CDR3 DNA reads TGTGCCAGCAGCGTAGCGGGACAGGGGGCCAATGAGCAGTTCTTC. The chain links TRBV9 to TRBJ2-1; the match to TRBD1 covers 12 bases. The CDR3 contains 15 residues. J gave up 6 bases and V 0 bases, and 1 base lay outside the gene matches. Germline CDR1 reads SGDLS; CDR2 reads YYNGEE.

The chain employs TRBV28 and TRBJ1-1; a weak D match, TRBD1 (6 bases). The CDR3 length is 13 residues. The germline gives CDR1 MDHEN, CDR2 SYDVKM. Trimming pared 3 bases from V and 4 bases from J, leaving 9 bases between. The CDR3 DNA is TGTGCCAGCAGTTTGGGCAGGGGCACTGAAGCTTTCTTT. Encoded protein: CASSLGRGTEAFF.

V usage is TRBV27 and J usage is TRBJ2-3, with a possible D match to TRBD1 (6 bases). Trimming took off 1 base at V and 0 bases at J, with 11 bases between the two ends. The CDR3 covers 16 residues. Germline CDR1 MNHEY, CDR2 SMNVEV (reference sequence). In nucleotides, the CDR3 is TGTGCCAGCAGTTTATGGGGCAGGGGAAGCACAGATACGCAGTATTTT. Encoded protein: CASSLWGRGSTDTQYF.

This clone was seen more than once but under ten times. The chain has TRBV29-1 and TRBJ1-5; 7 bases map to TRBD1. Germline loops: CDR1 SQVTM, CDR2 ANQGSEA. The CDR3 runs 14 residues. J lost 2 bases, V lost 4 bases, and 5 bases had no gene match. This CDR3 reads CSVASGTGNQPQHF. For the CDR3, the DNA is TGCAGCGTTGCTTCCGGGACAGGCAATCAGCCCCAGCATTTT.

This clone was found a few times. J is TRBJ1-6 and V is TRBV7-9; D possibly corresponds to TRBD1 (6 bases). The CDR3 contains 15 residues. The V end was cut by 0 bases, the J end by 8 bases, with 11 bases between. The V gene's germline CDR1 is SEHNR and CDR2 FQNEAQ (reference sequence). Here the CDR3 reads CASSLATAGDSPLHF. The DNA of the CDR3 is TGTGCCAGCAGCTTAGCGACAGCAGGGGATTCACCCCTCCACTTT.

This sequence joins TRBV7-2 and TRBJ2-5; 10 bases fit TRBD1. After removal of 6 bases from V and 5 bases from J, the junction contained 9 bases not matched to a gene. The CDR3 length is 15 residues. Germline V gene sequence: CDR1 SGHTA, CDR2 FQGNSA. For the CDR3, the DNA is TGTGCCAGCAGTTTCCAGACAGGGGGCATCGAGACCCAGTACTTC. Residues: CASSFQTGGIETQYF.

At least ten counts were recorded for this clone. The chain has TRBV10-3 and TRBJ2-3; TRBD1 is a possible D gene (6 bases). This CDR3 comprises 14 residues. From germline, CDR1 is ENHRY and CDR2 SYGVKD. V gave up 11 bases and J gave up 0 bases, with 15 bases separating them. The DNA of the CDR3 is TGTGCCTCCCGTGGGGGCGGGAGCACAGATACGCAGTATTTT. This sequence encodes CASRGGGSTDTQYF.

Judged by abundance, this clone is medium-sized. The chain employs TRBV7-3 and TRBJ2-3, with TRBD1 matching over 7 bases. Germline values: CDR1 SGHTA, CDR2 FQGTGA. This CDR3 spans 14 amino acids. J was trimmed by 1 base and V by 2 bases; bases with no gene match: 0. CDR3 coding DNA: TGTGCCAGCAGCTTAGGACAGGGCACAGATACGCAGTATTTT. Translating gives CASSLGQGTDTQYF.

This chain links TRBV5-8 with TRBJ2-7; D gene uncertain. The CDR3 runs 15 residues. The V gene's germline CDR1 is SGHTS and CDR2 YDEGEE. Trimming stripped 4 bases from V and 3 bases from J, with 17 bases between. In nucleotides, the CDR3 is TGTGCCAGCAGCGGGCGAGGTAGCAAGATCTACGAGCAGTACTTC. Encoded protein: CASSGRGSKIYEQYF.

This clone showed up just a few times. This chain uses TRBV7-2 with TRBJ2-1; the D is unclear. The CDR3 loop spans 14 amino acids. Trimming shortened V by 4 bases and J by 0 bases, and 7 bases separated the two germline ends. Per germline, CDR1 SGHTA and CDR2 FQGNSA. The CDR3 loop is CASSYDSSYNEQFF. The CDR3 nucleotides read TGTGCCAGCAGCTACGATAGCTCCTACAATGAGCAGTTCTTC.

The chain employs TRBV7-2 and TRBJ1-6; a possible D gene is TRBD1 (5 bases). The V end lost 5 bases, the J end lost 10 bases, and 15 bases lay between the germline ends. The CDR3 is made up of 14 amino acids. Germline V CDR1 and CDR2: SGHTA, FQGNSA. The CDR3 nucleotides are TGTGCCAGCAGCCAATCCAGGGAGGGATCACCCCTCCACTTT. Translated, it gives CASSQSREGSPLHF.